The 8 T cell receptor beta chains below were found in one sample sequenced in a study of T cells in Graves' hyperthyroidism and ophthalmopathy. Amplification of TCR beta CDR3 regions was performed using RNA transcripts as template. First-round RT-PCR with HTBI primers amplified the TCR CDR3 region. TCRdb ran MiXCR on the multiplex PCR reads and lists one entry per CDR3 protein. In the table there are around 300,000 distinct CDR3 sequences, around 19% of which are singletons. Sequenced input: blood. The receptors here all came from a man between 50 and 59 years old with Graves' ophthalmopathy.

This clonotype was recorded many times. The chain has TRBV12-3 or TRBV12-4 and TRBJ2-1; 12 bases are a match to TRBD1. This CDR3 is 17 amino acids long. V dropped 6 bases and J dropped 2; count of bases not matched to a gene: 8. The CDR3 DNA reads TGTGCCAGCAGACCCCCCCGGGACAGGGGGCCCTACAATGAGCAGTTCTTC. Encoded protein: CASRPPRDRGPYNEQFF.

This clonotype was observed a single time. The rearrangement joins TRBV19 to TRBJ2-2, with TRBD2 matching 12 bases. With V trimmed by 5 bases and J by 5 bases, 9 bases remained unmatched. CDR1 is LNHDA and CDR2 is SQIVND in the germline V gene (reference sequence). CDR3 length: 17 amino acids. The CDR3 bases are TGTGCCAGTAGTCCCGGACTAGCGGGGCGGATAACCGGGGAGCTGTTTTTT. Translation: CASSPGLAGRITGELFF.

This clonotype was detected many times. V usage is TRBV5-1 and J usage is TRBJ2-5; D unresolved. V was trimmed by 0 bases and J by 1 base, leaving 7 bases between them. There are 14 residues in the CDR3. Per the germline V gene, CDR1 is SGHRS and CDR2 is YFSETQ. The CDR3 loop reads CASSLGRFQETQYF. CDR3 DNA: TGCGCCAGCAGCTTGGGGCGATTCCAAGAGACCCAGTACTTC.

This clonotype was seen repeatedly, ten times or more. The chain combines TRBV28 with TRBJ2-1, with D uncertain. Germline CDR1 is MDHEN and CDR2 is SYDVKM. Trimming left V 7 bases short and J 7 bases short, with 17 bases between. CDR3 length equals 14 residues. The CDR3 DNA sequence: TGTGCCAGCATCGAAAGAGGTCCTGGGAATGAGCAGTTCTTC. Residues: CASIERGPGNEQFF.

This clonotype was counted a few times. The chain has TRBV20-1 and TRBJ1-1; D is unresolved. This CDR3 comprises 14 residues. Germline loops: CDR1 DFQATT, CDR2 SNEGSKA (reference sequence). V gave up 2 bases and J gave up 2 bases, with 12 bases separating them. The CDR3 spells CSARKGSYNTEAFF. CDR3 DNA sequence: TGCAGTGCTAGAAAAGGCAGCTACAACACTGAAGCTTTCTTT.

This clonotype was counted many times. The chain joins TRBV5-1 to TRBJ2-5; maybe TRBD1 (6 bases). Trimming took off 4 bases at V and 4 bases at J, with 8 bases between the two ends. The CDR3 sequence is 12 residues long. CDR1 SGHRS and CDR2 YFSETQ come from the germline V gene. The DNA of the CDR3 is TGCGCCAGCAGCCCCAGGGGAGAGACCCAGTACTTC. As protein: CASSPRGETQYF.

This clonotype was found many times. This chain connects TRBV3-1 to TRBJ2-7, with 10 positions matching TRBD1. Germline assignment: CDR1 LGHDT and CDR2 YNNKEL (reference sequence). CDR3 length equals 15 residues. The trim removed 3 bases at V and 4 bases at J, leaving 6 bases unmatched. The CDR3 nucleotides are TGTGCCAGCAGCCAGGACCGGGACAGGGGATACGAGCAGTACTTC. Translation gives CASSQDRDRGYEQYF.

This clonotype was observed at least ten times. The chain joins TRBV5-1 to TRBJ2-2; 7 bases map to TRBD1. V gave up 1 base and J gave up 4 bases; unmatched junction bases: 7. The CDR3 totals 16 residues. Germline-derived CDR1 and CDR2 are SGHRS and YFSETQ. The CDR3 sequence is CASSLYETGFTGELFF. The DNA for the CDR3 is TGCGCCAGCAGCTTGTACGAGACAGGGTTCACCGGGGAGCTGTTTTTT.